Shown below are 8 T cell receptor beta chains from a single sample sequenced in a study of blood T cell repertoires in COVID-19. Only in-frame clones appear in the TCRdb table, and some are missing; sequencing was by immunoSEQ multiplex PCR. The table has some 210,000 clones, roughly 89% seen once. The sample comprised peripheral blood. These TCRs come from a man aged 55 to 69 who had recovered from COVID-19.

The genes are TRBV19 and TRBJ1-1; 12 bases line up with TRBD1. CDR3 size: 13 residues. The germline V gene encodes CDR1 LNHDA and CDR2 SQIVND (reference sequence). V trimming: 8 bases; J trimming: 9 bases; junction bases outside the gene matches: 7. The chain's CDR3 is CASGPGQGAQAFF. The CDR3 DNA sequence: TGTGCCAGTGGACCGGGACAGGGGGCTCAAGCTTTCTTT.

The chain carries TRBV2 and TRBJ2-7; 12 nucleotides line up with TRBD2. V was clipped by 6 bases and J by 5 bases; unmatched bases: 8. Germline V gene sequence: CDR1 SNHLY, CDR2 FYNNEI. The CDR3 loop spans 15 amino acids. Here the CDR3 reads CASRTSGGKRDEQYF. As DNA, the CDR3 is TGTGCCAGCAGGACTAGCGGGGGCAAAAGGGACGAGCAGTACTTC.

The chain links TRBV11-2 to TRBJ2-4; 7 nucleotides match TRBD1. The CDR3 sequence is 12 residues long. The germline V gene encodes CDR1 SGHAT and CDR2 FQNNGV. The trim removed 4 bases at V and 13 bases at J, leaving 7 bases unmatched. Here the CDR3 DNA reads TGTGCCAGCAGCTCCGACAGGGTGGACCAGTACTTC. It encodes CASSSDRVDQYF.

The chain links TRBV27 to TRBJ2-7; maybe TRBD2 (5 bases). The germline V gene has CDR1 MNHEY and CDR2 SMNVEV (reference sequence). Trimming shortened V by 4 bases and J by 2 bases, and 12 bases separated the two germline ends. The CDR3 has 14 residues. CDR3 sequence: CASSSFRDTYEQYF. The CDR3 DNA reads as TGTGCCAGCAGTTCATTCCGGGATACCTACGAGCAGTACTTC.

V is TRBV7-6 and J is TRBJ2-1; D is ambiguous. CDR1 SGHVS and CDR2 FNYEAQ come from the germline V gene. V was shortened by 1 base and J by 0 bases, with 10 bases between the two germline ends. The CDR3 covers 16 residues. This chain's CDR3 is CASSLGPRLSYNEQFF. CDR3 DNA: TGTGCCAGCAGCTTAGGACCCAGGCTCTCCTACAATGAGCAGTTCTTC.

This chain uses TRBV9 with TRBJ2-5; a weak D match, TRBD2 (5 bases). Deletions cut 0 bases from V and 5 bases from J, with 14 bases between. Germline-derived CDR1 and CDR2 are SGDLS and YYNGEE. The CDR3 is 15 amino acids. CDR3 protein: CASSVGARDWETQYF. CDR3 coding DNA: TGTGCCAGCAGCGTAGGGGCGAGGGATTGGGAGACCCAGTACTTC.

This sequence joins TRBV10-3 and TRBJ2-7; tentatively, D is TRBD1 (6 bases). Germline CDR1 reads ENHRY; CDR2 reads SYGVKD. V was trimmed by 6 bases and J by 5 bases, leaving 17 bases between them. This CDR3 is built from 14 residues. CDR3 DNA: TGTGCCATCAGAGGCCAGGGGCCGTCGGACGAGCAGTACTTC. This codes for CAIRGQGPSDEQYF.

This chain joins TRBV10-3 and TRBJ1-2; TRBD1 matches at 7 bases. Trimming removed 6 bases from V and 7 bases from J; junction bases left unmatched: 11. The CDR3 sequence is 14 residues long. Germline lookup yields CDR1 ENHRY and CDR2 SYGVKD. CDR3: CAISAGTAVFGYTF. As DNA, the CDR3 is TGTGCCATCAGCGCCGGGACAGCGGTGTTTGGCTACACCTTC.